Following are 28 T cell receptor beta chains from one sample sequenced in a study of T cell repertoires in cytomegalovirus infection (dated by TCRdb to about 2019). The sample's treatment or condition label is to be understood as: in vitro stimulation with specific CMV peptide epitopes to enrich CMV-specific T cells. The antigens these receptors bind are not known. The sequencer listed for this sample is Illumina HiSeq 1500. In TCRdb, the public reads were trimmed at Q25 with fastp and aligned with MiXCR, with productive beta chains retained. Records with the same CDR3 protein are collapsed into one entry carrying the most frequent genes and DNA. The sample profile shows around 900,000 distinct CDR3 sequences; more than 25% of them were found once. The ten largest clones take up over 12% of the sample. Sequenced material: cultured CD8+ T cells from PBMCs, taken from culture after CMV antigen stimulation. These receptors were collected from a human donor in good health (CMV status not recorded). Some clones in this sample may be carry-over from other donors' samples.

The chain links TRBV7-9 to TRBJ1-2; no definite D call. The CDR3 extends over 12 amino acids. V was pared by 3 bases and J by 8 bases, with 10 bases between. Germline V CDR1 and CDR2: SEHNR, FQNEAQ (reference sequence). The CDR3 here is CASSFSAQGYTF. DNA for the CDR3: TGTGCCAGCAGCTTCAGCGCACAAGGCTACACCTTC.

This clonotype was counted ten times or more. The rearrangement links TRBV7-2 to TRBJ2-1; 8 bases line up with TRBD2. J lost 8 bases, V lost 2 bases, and 14 bases had no gene match. CDR3 size: 17 residues. CDR1 SGHTA and CDR2 FQGNSA come from the germline V gene. The CDR3 loop reads CASSLRVGRGVADEQFF. Written as DNA, the CDR3 is TGTGCCAGCAGCTTACGGGTAGGGCGGGGGGTCGCGGATGAGCAGTTCTTC.

The chain uses TRBV15 and TRBJ1-5; D is perhaps TRBD1 (5 bases). The CDR3 has 15 residues. The V gene lost 3 bases and the J gene lost 3 bases, with 12 bases spanning the gap. CDR1 is LNHNV and CDR2 is YYDKDF in the germline V gene (reference sequence). The CDR3 protein is CATSSTSGLNQPQHF. CDR3 DNA: TGTGCCACCAGCAGTACCTCAGGGCTCAATCAGCCCCAGCATTTT.

This clonotype was counted ten times or more. The chain employs TRBV7-2 and TRBJ1-1, with no clear D. In germline, CDR1 is SGHTA, CDR2 FQGNSA. The germline V and J ends were trimmed by 2 bases and 3 bases, with 7 bases remaining between them. CDR3 length equals 13 residues. CDR3 sequence: CASSLKGYTEAFF. Written as DNA, the CDR3 is TGTGCCAGCAGCTTAAAGGGTTACACTGAAGCTTTCTTT.

This clonotype was seen at least ten times. Compared with germline, one end of the junction differs, possibly owing to a read error. The CDR3 DNA is TGTGCCAGCAGCTTAGGGGACAGAGGCTACGAGCAGTACTTC. Its translation: CASSLGDRGYEQYF. This chain joins TRBV12-3 or TRBV12-4 and TRBJ2-7; 7 positions match TRBD1. This CDR3 is built from 14 residues.

On this clonotype: In this CDR3 the conserved last residue, phenylalanine or tryptophan, is missing, so a read error is likely. The chain carries TRBV15 and TRBJ1-5; TRBD1 matches at 9 bases. The V and J ends lost 5 bases and 2 bases, in that order; junction bases with no gene match: 4. The CDR3 is 15 residues long. Per germline, CDR1 LNHNV and CDR2 YYDKDF (reference sequence). The CDR3 bases are TGTGCCACCAGCCTGGACAGGGGCCGCAATCAGCCCCAGCATCTT. Its protein product is CATSLDRGRNQPQHL.

This clonotype was counted only a few times. The chain joins TRBV7-2 to TRBJ1-6; D remains ambiguous. Trimming shortened V by 5 bases and J by 6 bases, and 26 bases separated the two germline ends. In germline, CDR1 is SGHTA, CDR2 FQGNSA. The CDR3 length is 19 residues. This CDR3 reads CASSPSRELTVVSNSPLHF. In DNA form, the CDR3 reads TGTGCCAGCAGCCCCAGTAGGGAATTAACCGTAGTTAGTAATTCACCCCTCCACTTT.

The rearrangement links TRBV7-2 to TRBJ1-6; D call uncertain. The V gene lost 3 bases and the J gene lost 0 bases, with 9 bases spanning the gap. The CDR3 has 16 amino acids. Germline V gene lookup returns CDR1 SGHTA and CDR2 FQGNSA. The CDR3 sequence: CASSFGWSSYNSPLHF. The CDR3 nucleotides are TGTGCCAGCAGCTTCGGATGGAGCTCCTATAATTCACCCCTCCACTTT.

The genes are TRBV12-3 or TRBV12-4 and TRBJ1-3; D ambiguous. Trimming took off 6 bases at V and 0 bases at J, with 21 bases between the two ends. The CDR3 loop spans 18 amino acids. The CDR3 DNA is TGTGCCAGCAGACGGACCGAACGGCCCCGAAACTCTGGAAACACCATATATTTT. Translating it yields CASRRTERPRNSGNTIYF.

The J gene is TRBJ1-1, the V gene TRBV19, with D possibly TRBD1 on 6 matching bases. V was cut by 4 bases and J by 4 bases, with 13 bases left in between. The CDR3 has 14 residues. Germline assignment: CDR1 LNHDA and CDR2 SQIVND (reference sequence). This CDR3 is CASSKTGVTTEAFF. CDR3 bases: TGTGCCAGTAGTAAGACAGGAGTTACCACTGAAGCTTTCTTT.

In this sample, this clonotype turned up a few times. The chain has TRBV7-6 and TRBJ2-3, with 12 bases matching TRBD2. Per the germline V gene, CDR1 is SGHVS and CDR2 is FNYEAQ. The CDR3 runs to 16 residues. V shed 2 bases, J shed 4 bases, and the junction held 4 bases outside the gene matches. Here the CDR3 DNA reads TGTGCCAGCAGCTTACCTAGCGGGGGGGGTGCAGATACGCAGTATTTT. It is translated as CASSLPSGGGADTQYF.

The gene calls are TRBV12-3 or TRBV12-4 and TRBJ1-2, with D perhaps TRBD1 (6 bases). The CDR3 covers 12 residues. V gave up 5 bases and J gave up 8 bases, with 12 bases separating them. CDR3 loop: CASSTGIRGYTF. In DNA form, the CDR3 reads TGTGCCAGCAGTACAGGGATCAGGGGCTACACCTTC.

In this sample, this clonotype turned up once. The V call is TRBV19, the J call TRBJ1-1; D gene ambiguous. Germline lookup yields CDR1 LNHDA and CDR2 SQIVND (reference sequence). The CDR3 extends over 14 amino acids. The V end was cut by 2 bases, the J end by 4 bases, with 11 bases between. CDR3 sequence: CASSISRSGTEAFF. Written as DNA, the CDR3 is TGTGCCAGTAGTATATCCAGGAGTGGCACTGAAGCTTTCTTT.

This clonotype has more than one count but fewer than ten. The CDR3 spells CASSFSSNNEKLFF. Here the CDR3 DNA reads TGTGCCAGCAGTTTCTCCAGTAATAATGAAAAACTGTTTTTT. The chain recombines TRBV27 with TRBJ1-4, with D unclear. With 3 bases removed from V and 4 bases from J, the gap between germline ends came to 9 bases. CDR1 is MNHEY and CDR2 is SMNVEV in the germline V gene (reference sequence). This CDR3 is 14 amino acids long.

This clonotype was seen only a few times. J is TRBJ2-1 and V is TRBV4-1, with D uncertain. This CDR3 is 16 amino acids long. CDR1 is MGHRA, CDR2 YSYEKL, per germline. The ends were cut back, 0 bases at V and 0 bases at J, with 9 bases in the middle. The CDR3 region is CASSQEYTYSYNEQFF. CDR3 nucleotide sequence: TGCGCCAGCAGCCAAGAATACACGTACTCCTACAATGAGCAGTTCTTC.

A note on this clonotype: This could be a read error, since a much larger clone is one nucleotide away. This chain joins TRBV9 and TRBJ1-6; weak D call: TRBD1 (6 bases). The germline gives CDR1 SGDLS, CDR2 YYNGEE. CDR3 size: 15 residues. CDR3 DNA sequence: TGTGTCAGCAGCGAGGGGGGGGGGTATAATTCACCCCTCCACTTT. This translates into CVSSEGGGYNSPLHF.

This clonotype appeared a few times. One end of the junction is discordant with germline, which a read error may explain. This chain links TRBV7-7 with TRBJ2-1; 12 bases agree with TRBD2. The CDR3 is made up of 16 amino acids. Germline V lookup: CDR1 SSHAT, CDR2 FNYEAQ (reference sequence). The CDR3 DNA reads as TGTGCTAGCAGCATTAGCCTCTCTAGCGGGGGGGATGAGCAGTTCTTC. Translated, it gives CASSISLSSGGDEQFF.

This chain uses TRBV3-1 with TRBJ1-1; D is unresolved. The CDR3 has 17 residues. Germline V gene data show CDR1 as LGHDT and CDR2 as YNNKEL (reference sequence). V lost 2 bases and J 1 base, leaving 17 bases between the germline ends. The CDR3 nucleotides read TGTGCCAGCAGCCAACCGAAGGTCGGCAGGTCGAACACTGAAGCTTTCTTT. The encoded protein is CASSQPKVGRSNTEAFF.

Worth noting for this clonotype: The junction does not match germline at one end; this may be a read error. The rearrangement links TRBV4-1 to TRBJ2-7; D gene uncertain. CDR1 and CDR2 from the germline V gene are MGHRA and YSYEKL. This CDR3 is 12 amino acids long. In DNA, the CDR3 is TGTGCCAGCAGCCATCGATCCTACGAGCAGTACTTC. Protein product: CASSHRSYEQYF.

This clonotype was counted a few times. The rearrangement joins TRBV11-2 to TRBJ2-1, with D tentatively TRBD2 (5 bases). Trimming removed 5 bases from V and 4 bases from J, with 18 bases in between. This CDR3 has 16 residues. From germline, CDR1 is SGHAT and CDR2 FQNNGV. The CDR3 spells CASSPGERRRYNEQFF. CDR3 sequence (DNA): TGTGCCAGCAGCCCCGGGGAGCGGCGACGTTACAATGAGCAGTTCTTC. The complete variable domain, with remaining parts taken from reference TRBV11-2 and TRBJ2-1, reads EAGVAQSPRYKIIEKRQSVAFWCNPISGHATLYWYQQILGQGPKLLIQFQNNGVVDDSQLPKDRFSAERLKGVDSTLKIQPAKLEDSAVYLCASSPGERRRYNEQFFGPGTRLTVL.

V and J are TRBV7-1 and TRBJ2-1; perhaps TRBD1 as D (5 bases). TRBV7-1 is an open reading frame whose function is uncertain. The CDR3 has 15 residues. Trimming pared 6 bases from V and 8 bases from J, leaving 20 bases between. The CDR3 DNA reads TGTGCCAGCAGTTCAATACCCCAGGGTTACGATGAGCAGTTCTTC. It specifies CASSSIPQGYDEQFF.

As to this clonotype: This may arise from a read error, as a much more abundant clone is one base away. The chain carries TRBV7-6 and TRBJ2-1; D might be TRBD2 (7 bases). CDR1 is SGHVS and CDR2 is FNYEAQ in the germline V gene. This CDR3 is 15 amino acids long. The CDR3 loop reads CVSSPGGGGKDEQFF. CDR3 in DNA: TGTGTCAGCAGCCCCGGGGGCGGGGGAAAGGACGAGCAGTTCTTC.

The J gene is TRBJ2-1, the V gene TRBV6-2 or TRBV6-3; tentatively, D is TRBD1 (5 bases). This CDR3 has 18 amino acids. V lost 0 bases to trimming and J lost 0 bases, with 15 bases between them. Germline loops: CDR1 MNHEY, CDR2 SVGEGT. Here the CDR3 reads CASSYSTWTNSSYNEQFF. The CDR3 coding sequence is TGTGCCAGCAGTTACTCGACGTGGACAAATAGCTCCTACAATGAGCAGTTCTTC.

This clonotype was recorded many times. The CDR3 sequence is CASSLEGNLGTEAFF. CDR3 bases: TGTGCCAGCAGCTTAGAGGGTAATCTCGGCACTGAAGCTTTCTTT. The chain couples TRBV7-6 to TRBJ1-1; D unclear. Germline assignment: CDR1 SGHVS and CDR2 FNYEAQ. The CDR3 loop spans 15 amino acids. Trimming cost V 1 base and J 4 bases, with 13 bases left between them. Variable domain in full (rest from reference TRBV7-6 and TRBJ1-1): GAGVSQSPRYKVTKRGQDVALRCDPISGHVSLYWYRQALGQGPEFLTYFNYEAQQDKSGLPNDRFSAERPEGSISTLTIQRTEQRDSAMYRCASSLEGNLGTEAFFGQGTRLTVV.

This clonotype was counted only a few times. The gene calls are TRBV18 and TRBJ2-1; weak D call: TRBD2 (5 bases). The V gene's germline CDR1 is KGHSH and CDR2 LQKENI. The CDR3 spans 14 residues. V was clipped by 5 bases and J by 10 bases, with 18 bases between them. In DNA form, the CDR3 reads TGTGCCAGCTCATCCTCGGACTTCCTTAGGGAGCAGTTCTTC. Its translation: CASSSSDFLREQFF.

The J gene is TRBJ2-5, the V gene TRBV4-2; 8 bases line up with TRBD1. Germline loops: CDR1 LGHNA, CDR2 YNFKEQ. The CDR3 spans 13 residues. Germline trimming cut 8 bases from V and 3 bases from J; bases unmatched to any gene: 5. CDR3 bases: TGTGCCAGCGGGTCGACAGGGGAAGAGACCCAGTACTTC. It specifies CASGSTGEETQYF.

The chain couples TRBV7-9 to TRBJ1-1, with unresolved D. The germline V and J ends were trimmed by 1 base and 0 bases, with 12 bases remaining between them. Germline CDR1 and CDR2: SEHNR and FQNEAQ (reference sequence). This CDR3 spans 16 amino acids. Written as DNA, the CDR3 is TGTGCCAGCAGCTTAGAGTACAGATCAATGAACACTGAAGCTTTCTTT. This translates into CASSLEYRSMNTEAFF.

At least ten counts were recorded for this clonotype. The V call is TRBV7-6, the J call TRBJ2-2; TRBD1 aligns across 11 bases. Trimming took 5 bases from V and 7 from J; bases not matched to a gene: 12. The CDR3 has 17 amino acids. The germline CDR1 and CDR2 sequences are SGHVS and FNYEAQ. CDR3 residues: CASSPGMGTGGIGELFF. In DNA, the CDR3 is TGTGCCAGCAGCCCAGGAATGGGGACAGGGGGTATCGGGGAGCTGTTTTTT. Full variable domain (outside the CDR3, taken from reference TRBV7-6 and TRBJ2-2): GAGVSQSPRYKVTKRGQDVALRCDPISGHVSLYWYRQALGQGPEFLTYFNYEAQQDKSGLPNDRFSAERPEGSISTLTIQRTEQRDSAMYRCASSPGMGTGGIGELFFGEGSRLTVL.